A single sample is the source of the 23 T cell receptor beta chains below, sequenced in a study of immune cell composition in non-small cell lung cancer. Libraries were prepared by immunoSEQ multiplex PCR; TCRdb keeps only in-frame clonotypes and omits some of them. The sample holds 4,000 to 5,000 clones, around 78% seen once. Sequenced material: lung tumor tissue. These receptors were collected from a human donor with non-small cell lung cancer.

In the case of this clone: Germline and junction disagree at one end, which may indicate a read error. This chain uses TRBV6-5 with TRBJ1-1, with D perhaps matching TRBD1 (5 bases). CDR3 length: 13 amino acids. Germline V gene lookup returns CDR1 MNHEY and CDR2 SVGAGI. Here the CDR3 reads CASSLEGNAEAFF. DNA for the CDR3: TGTGCCAGCTCCCTGGAGGGGAACGCTGAAGCTTTCTTT.

CDR3 protein: CASSYGGSYEQYF. In nucleotides, the CDR3 is TGTGCCAGCAGTTACGGGGGGAGTTACGAGCAGTACTTC. The gene calls are TRBV5-6 and TRBJ2-7, with 7 bases that match TRBD2. The CDR3 is 13 residues long. Germline V gene data show CDR1 as SGHDT and CDR2 as YYEEEE. The junction had 6 bases not matched to a gene; V was cut back by 5 bases and J by 4 bases.

The CDR3 nucleotides are TGTGCCAGCAGACCCGGGACTAGCAGCTACGAGCAGTACTTC. It is translated as CASRPGTSSYEQYF. V gene TRBV28 combines with J gene TRBJ2-7; 9 bases are shared with TRBD2. V lost 6 bases and J lost 3; bases outside the gene matches: 6. The CDR3 runs 14 residues. CDR1 and CDR2 from the germline V gene are MDHEN and SYDVKM.

This clone appeared once. The rearrangement joins TRBV7-9 to TRBJ1-6, with 7 bases matching TRBD1. The J segment lost 1 base and the V segment lost 2 bases, leaving 11 bases of the junction unmatched. From germline, CDR1 is SEHNR and CDR2 FQNEAQ (reference sequence). The CDR3 contains 19 residues. The CDR3 loop is CASSLHEGAYGSYNSPLHF. The CDR3 region has the DNA TGTGCCAGCAGCTTACACGAGGGGGCCTACGGATCCTATAATTCACCCCTCCACTTT.

The rearrangement uses TRBV19 and TRBJ2-5; D not certain. The germline gives CDR1 LNHDA, CDR2 SQIVND (reference sequence). Trimming took 1 base from V and 4 from J, leaving 7 bases between them. The CDR3 covers 13 residues. CDR3 in amino acids: CASSIASLETQYF. For the CDR3, the DNA is TGTGCCAGTAGTATAGCGAGTTTAGAGACCCAGTACTTC.

The gene calls are TRBV2 and TRBJ1-1; D gene ambiguous. Deletions cut 6 bases from V and 1 base from J, with 12 bases between. Germline CDR1 SNHLY, CDR2 FYNNEI. The CDR3 is made up of 14 amino acids. The DNA for the CDR3 is TGTGCCAGCAGAGATCCGACGGGGAACACTGAAGCTTTCTTT. Its translation: CASRDPTGNTEAFF.

The chain carries TRBV25-1 and TRBJ1-1, with TRBD1 matching 7 bases. Germline CDR1 and CDR2: MGHDK and SYGVNS. CDR3 length equals 14 residues. Trimming at V came to 5 bases and at J to 5 bases, leaving 8 bases not matched to a gene. CDR3 sequence: CASSPGGRGTEAFF. DNA for the CDR3: TGTGCCAGCAGTCCAGGGGGGAGAGGGACTGAAGCTTTCTTT.

The chain employs TRBV18 and TRBJ1-5, with D possibly TRBD1 on 6 matching bases. Germline loops: CDR1 KGHSH, CDR2 LQKENI. The CDR3 is 15 residues long. V lost 6 bases and J lost 7, with 19 bases in between. The CDR3 sequence is CASSRNPGEYQPQHF. CDR3 sequence (DNA): TGTGCCAGCTCCCGAAATCCAGGGGAATACCAGCCCCAGCATTTT.

A single count supports this clone. The chain employs TRBV30 and TRBJ1-3; the D is unclear. V was pared by 4 bases and J by 4 bases, with 14 bases between. There are 14 residues in the CDR3. The germline CDR1 and CDR2 sequences are GTSNPN and SVGIG (reference sequence). The CDR3 region has the DNA TGTGCCTGGAAATCCGGTAATACCGGAAACACCATATATTTT. Translated: CAWKSGNTGNTIYF.

The chain uses TRBV7-9 and TRBJ2-7; TRBD1 is a possible D gene (5 bases). The germline V gene has CDR1 SEHNR and CDR2 FQNEAQ (reference sequence). Trimming left V 1 base short and J 4 bases short, with 8 bases between. This CDR3 is built from 13 residues. CDR3 residues: CASSLDRPYEQYF. CDR3 nucleotides: TGTGCCAGCAGCTTAGACAGGCCGTACGAGCAGTACTTC.

The rearrangement joins TRBV19 to TRBJ1-1; 12 bases line up with TRBD1. Trimming removed 9 bases from V and 5 bases from J; junction bases left unmatched: 4. Germline values: CDR1 LNHDA, CDR2 SQIVND (reference sequence). This CDR3 comprises 13 residues. The CDR3 DNA follows: TGTGCCAGCCGGGACAGGGGGCCGACTGAAGCTTTCTTT. Translating it yields CASRDRGPTEAFF.

V usage is TRBV11-2 and J usage is TRBJ1-2; no definite D call. CDR1 is SGHAT, CDR2 FQNNGV, per germline. There are 13 residues in the CDR3. The V gene lost 5 bases and the J gene lost 4 bases, with 11 bases spanning the gap. CDR3 amino acids: CASSGGGRYGYTF. The CDR3 DNA reads as TGTGCCAGCAGCGGCGGAGGCCGCTATGGCTACACCTTC.

This clone was recorded only once. The chain employs TRBV4-1 and TRBJ2-5; D ambiguous. The V end was cut by 1 base, the J end by 4 bases, with 10 bases between. Germline CDR1 reads MGHRA; CDR2 reads YSYEKL. The length of the CDR3 is 14 residues. The CDR3 region is CASSQVSVGETQYF. CDR3 in DNA: TGCGCCAGCAGCCAAGTGAGTGTCGGAGAGACCCAGTACTTC.

The chain joins TRBV29-1 to TRBJ2-7; 11 nucleotides align to TRBD1. CDR1 is SQVTM and CDR2 is ANQGSEA in the germline V gene. The CDR3 has 15 residues. After removal of 6 bases from V and 2 bases from J, the junction contained 9 bases not matched to a gene. CDR3: CSVKLGQGATYEQYF. In DNA form, the CDR3 reads TGCAGCGTGAAATTAGGACAGGGGGCGACCTACGAGCAGTACTTC.

The chain carries TRBV28 and TRBJ2-3; a weak D match, TRBD2 (7 bases). Germline assignment: CDR1 MDHEN and CDR2 SYDVKM. The CDR3 sequence is 14 residues long. V was shortened by 9 bases and J by 1 base, with 14 bases between the two germline ends. In nucleotides, the CDR3 is TGTGCCAGTGGACCGGGGGGCCGCACAGATACGCAGTATTTT. Its protein is CASGPGGRTDTQYF.

The gene calls are TRBV5-4 and TRBJ2-3, with 8 bases identical to TRBD2. The CDR3 spans 15 residues. The germline CDR1 and CDR2 sequences are SGHNT and YYREEE (reference sequence). The junction had 7 bases not matched to a gene; V was cut back by 5 bases and J by 2 bases. The CDR3 spells CASSSSGGLTDTQYF. The CDR3 region has the DNA TGTGCCAGCAGTTCCAGCGGGGGACTCACAGATACGCAGTATTTT. The complete variable domain, with remaining parts taken from reference TRBV5-4 and TRBJ2-3, reads ETGVTQSPTHLIKTRGQQVTLRCSSQSGHNTVSWYQQALGQGPQFIFQYYREEENGRGNFPPRFSGLQFPNYSSELNVNALELDDSALYLCASSSSGGLTDTQYFGPGTRLTVL.

This clone was observed a single time. The V and J genes are TRBV11-2 and TRBJ1-1; the D is unclear. The V end lost 1 base, the J end lost 7 bases, and 10 bases lay between the germline ends. The CDR3 spans 13 residues. The germline CDR1 and CDR2 sequences are SGHAT and FQNNGV. DNA of the CDR3: TGTGCCAGCAGCTTAGCTCAGGCCATTGAAGCTTTCTTT. As protein: CASSLAQAIEAFF.

This clone was found once. The V and J genes are TRBV10-3 and TRBJ1-3; tentatively, D is TRBD1 (6 bases). The germline V gene encodes CDR1 ENHRY and CDR2 SYGVKD. The CDR3 loop spans 15 amino acids. The ends were cut back, 2 bases at V and 4 bases at J, with 12 bases in the middle. The CDR3 reads CAISEPRGSGNTIYF. The CDR3 DNA reads as TGTGCCATCAGTGAGCCCAGGGGATCAGGAAACACCATATATTTT.

The chain has TRBV30 and TRBJ2-2; no clear D. Germline CDR1 and CDR2: GTSNPN and SVGIG (reference sequence). Deletions cut 0 bases from V and 3 bases from J, with 8 bases between. The CDR3 loop spans 14 amino acids. CDR3 nucleotides: TGTGCCTGGAGTGTAAGAGTCCACACCGGGGAGCTGTTTTTT. It specifies CAWSVRVHTGELFF. Combining the CDR3 with reference TRBV30 and TRBJ2-2 gives the whole variable domain SQTIHQWPATLVQPVGSPLSLECTVEGTSNPNLYWYRQAAGRGLQLLFYSVGIGQISSEVPQNLSASRPQDRQFILSSKKLLLSDSGFYLCAWSVRVHTGELFFGEGSRLTVL.

The chain has TRBV7-6 and TRBJ2-7; 8 nucleotides line up with TRBD2. CDR3 length equals 18 residues. Trimming removed 0 bases from V and 5 bases from J; junction bases left unmatched: 15. Germline assignment: CDR1 SGHVS and CDR2 FNYEAQ. The CDR3 here is CASSLASRAGTSFHEQYF. The CDR3 DNA sequence: TGTGCCAGCAGCTTAGCAAGTCGTGCCGGGACTAGTTTCCACGAGCAGTACTTC. The entire variable domain, with the rest obtained from reference TRBV7-6 and TRBJ2-7, is as follows: GAGVSQSPRYKVTKRGQDVALRCDPISGHVSLYWYRQALGQGPEFLTYFNYEAQQDKSGLPNDRFSAERPEGSISTLTIQRTEQRDSAMYRCASSLASRAGTSFHEQYFGPGTRLTVT.

The J gene is TRBJ2-1, the V gene TRBV7-6; 7 bases are shared with TRBD2. The CDR3 has 14 residues. In germline, CDR1 is SGHVS, CDR2 FNYEAQ. V lost 5 bases to trimming and J lost 7 bases; unmatched junction nucleotides: 8. The CDR3 is CASSVTSAPNEQFF. The CDR3 DNA reads TGTGCCAGCAGCGTTACTAGCGCCCCAAATGAGCAGTTCTTC.

This rearrangement joins TRBV19 to TRBJ2-3; 12 positions agree with TRBD2. With V trimmed by 5 bases and J by 5 bases, 8 bases remained unmatched. The CDR3 consists of 16 residues. Germline lookup yields CDR1 LNHDA and CDR2 SQIVND (reference sequence). CDR3 sequence: CASSFLPGLAGDTQYF. CDR3 nucleotide sequence: TGTGCCAGTAGTTTTCTTCCGGGACTAGCGGGAGATACGCAGTATTTT. The full variable domain, its missing parts supplied by reference TRBV19 and TRBJ2-3, is DGGITQSPKYLFRKEGQNVTLSCEQNLNHDAMYWYRQDPGQGLRLIYYSQIVNDFQKGDIAEGYSVSREKKESFPLTVTSAQKNPTAFYLCASSFLPGLAGDTQYFGPGTRLTVL.

In the case of this clone: The junction and the germline gene differ at one end; a read error may be behind it. The chain recombines TRBV7-7 with TRBJ2-5, with 12 positions matching TRBD1. Germline values: CDR1 SSHAT, CDR2 FNYEAQ (reference sequence). The CDR3 is 16 amino acids. This chain's CDR3 is CASSLLGTGGKETQYF. The CDR3 DNA reads as TGTGCTAGCAGCCTACTCGGGACAGGGGGCAAAGAGACCCAGTACTTC.